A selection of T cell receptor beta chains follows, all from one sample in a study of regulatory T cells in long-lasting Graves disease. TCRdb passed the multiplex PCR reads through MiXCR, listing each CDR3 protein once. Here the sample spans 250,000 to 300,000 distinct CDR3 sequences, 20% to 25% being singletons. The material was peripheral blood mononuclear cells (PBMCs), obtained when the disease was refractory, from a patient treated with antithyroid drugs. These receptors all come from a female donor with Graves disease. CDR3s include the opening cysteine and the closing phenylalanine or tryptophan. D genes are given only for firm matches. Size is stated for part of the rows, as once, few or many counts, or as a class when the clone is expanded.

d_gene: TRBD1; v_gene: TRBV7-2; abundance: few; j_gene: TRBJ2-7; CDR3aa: CASSTRTGTPSYEQYF; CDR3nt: TGTGCCAGCAGCACCCGGACAGGGACACCCTCCTACGAGCAGTACTTC
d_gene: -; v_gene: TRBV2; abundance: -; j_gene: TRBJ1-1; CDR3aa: CASSPDRSGTEAFF; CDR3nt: TGTGCCAGCAGCCCCGACAGATCGGGGACTGAAGCTTTCTTT
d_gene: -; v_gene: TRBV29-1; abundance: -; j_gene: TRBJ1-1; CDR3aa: CSVVGETEAFF; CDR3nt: TGCAGCGTTGTAGGGGAAACTGAAGCTTTCTTT
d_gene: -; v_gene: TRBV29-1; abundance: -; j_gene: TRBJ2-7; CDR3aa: CSTKDGFSYEQYF; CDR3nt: TGCAGCACCAAGGATGGGTTTTCCTACGAGCAGTACTTC
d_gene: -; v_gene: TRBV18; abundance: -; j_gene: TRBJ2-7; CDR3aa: CASSPSVNPRYEQYF; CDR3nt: TGTGCCAGCTCACCCTCTGTTAACCCCCGCTACGAGCAGTACTTC
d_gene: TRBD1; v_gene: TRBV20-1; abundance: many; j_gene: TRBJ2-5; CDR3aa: CSARDSSTLTGTGRGIETQYF; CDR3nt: TGCAGTGCTAGAGACTCGTCCACGTTAACCGGGACAGGGAGGGGGATAGAGACCCAGTACTTC
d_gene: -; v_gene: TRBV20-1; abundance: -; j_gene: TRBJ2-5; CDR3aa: CSGGRGGSLETQYF; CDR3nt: TGCAGTGGAGGGAGGGGGGGATCGTTGGAGACCCAGTACTTC
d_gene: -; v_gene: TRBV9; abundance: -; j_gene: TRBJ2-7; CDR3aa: CASSVDASRSYEQYF; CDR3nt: TGTGCCAGCAGCGTAGATGCCAGCCGATCCTACGAGCAGTACTTC
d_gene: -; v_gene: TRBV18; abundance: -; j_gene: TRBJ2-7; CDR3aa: CASSPTRGYEQYF; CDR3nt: TGTGCCAGCTCACCGACTAGGGGCTACGAGCAGTACTTC
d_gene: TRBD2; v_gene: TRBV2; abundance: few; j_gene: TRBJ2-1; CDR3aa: CASSEALRLAGNEQFF; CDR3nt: TGTGCCAGCAGTGAAGCTCTACGACTAGCGGGCAATGAGCAGTTCTTC
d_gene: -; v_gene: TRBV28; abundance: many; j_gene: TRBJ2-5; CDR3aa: CASQARDEETQYF; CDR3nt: TGTGCCAGTCAAGCCAGGGACGAAGAGACCCAGTACTTC
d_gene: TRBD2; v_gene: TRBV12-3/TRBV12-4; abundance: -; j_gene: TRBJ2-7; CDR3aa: CASSLGTSGPWGAYEQYF; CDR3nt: TGTGCCAGCAGTTTAGGGACTAGCGGGCCCTGGGGGGCCTACGAGCAGTACTTC
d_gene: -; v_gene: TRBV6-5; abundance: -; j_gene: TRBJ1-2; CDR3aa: CASSYSSTESNYGYTF; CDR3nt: TGTGCCAGCAGTTACTCTTCGACAGAATCTAACTATGGCTACACCTTC
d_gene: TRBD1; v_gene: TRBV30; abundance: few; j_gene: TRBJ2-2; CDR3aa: CAWKVTGEAGELFF; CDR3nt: TGTGCCTGGAAGGTGACAGGGGAAGCCGGGGAGCTGTTTTTT
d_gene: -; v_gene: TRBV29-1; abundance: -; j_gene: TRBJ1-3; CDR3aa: CSVSTDAGNTIYF; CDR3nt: TGCAGCGTCTCGACAGACGCTGGAAACACCATATATTTT
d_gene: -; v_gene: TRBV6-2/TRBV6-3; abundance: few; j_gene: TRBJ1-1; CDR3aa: CASSYSIRLEAFF; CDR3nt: TGTGCCAGCAGTTACTCGATAAGGCTTGAAGCTTTCTTT
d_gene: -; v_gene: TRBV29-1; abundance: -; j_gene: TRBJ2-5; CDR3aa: CSVEEKEEIQETQYF; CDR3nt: TGCAGCGTTGAAGAGAAAGAGGAGATTCAAGAGACCCAGTACTTC
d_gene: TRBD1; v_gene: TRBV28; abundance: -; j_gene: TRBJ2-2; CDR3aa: CASSPVDRGTTGELFF; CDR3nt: TGTGCCAGCAGCCCTGTCGACAGGGGGACGACCGGGGAGCTGTTTTTT
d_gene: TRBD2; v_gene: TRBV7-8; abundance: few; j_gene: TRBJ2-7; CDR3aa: CASSSGLAGITYEQYF; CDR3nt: TGTGCCAGCAGCTCTGGACTAGCGGGCATTACCTACGAGCAGTACTTC
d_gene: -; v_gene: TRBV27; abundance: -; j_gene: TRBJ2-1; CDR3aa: CASSPKYNEQFF; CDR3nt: TGTGCCAGCAGCCCAAAATACAATGAGCAGTTCTTC
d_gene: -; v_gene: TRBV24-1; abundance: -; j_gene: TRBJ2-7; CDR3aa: CATSAGVGREDEQYF; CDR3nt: TGTGCCACCAGTGCGGGGGTAGGCAGGGAGGACGAGCAGTACTTC
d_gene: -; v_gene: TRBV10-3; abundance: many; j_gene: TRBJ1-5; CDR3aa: CAISDQENQPQHF; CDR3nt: TGTGCCATCAGTGATCAGGAGAATCAGCCCCAGCATTTT
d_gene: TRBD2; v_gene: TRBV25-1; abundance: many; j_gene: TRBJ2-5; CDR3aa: CASRHGLAGGAETQYF; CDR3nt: TGTGCCAGCAGGCATGGACTAGCGGGAGGGGCGGAGACCCAGTACTTC
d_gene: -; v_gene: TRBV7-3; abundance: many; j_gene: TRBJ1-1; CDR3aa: CASSLMGGTEAFF; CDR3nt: TGTGCCAGCAGCCTCATGGGTGGCACTGAAGCTTTCTTT
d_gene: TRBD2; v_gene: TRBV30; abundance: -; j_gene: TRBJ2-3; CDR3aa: CAWKGWTSGIGGTQYF; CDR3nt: TGTGCCTGGAAGGGATGGACTAGCGGGATAGGGGGGACGCAGTATTTT
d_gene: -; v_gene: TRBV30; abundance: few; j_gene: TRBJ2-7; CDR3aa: CAWARGPRSYEQYF; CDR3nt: TGTGCCTGGGCGAGGGGCCCCAGGTCCTACGAGCAGTACTTC
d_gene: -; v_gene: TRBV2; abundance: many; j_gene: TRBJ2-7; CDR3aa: CASSGSANWNEQYF; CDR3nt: TGTGCCAGCAGTGGGTCGGCGAACTGGAACGAGCAGTACTTC
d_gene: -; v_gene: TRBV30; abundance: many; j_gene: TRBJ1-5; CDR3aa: CAWSNREGPRDQPQHF; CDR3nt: TGTGCCTGGAGTAACAGGGAGGGGCCTAGAGATCAGCCCCAGCATTTT
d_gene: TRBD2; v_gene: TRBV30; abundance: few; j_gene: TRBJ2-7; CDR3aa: CAWSSTIGGLQYF; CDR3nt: TGTGCCTGGAGTAGCACCATCGGGGGGTTGCAGTACTTC
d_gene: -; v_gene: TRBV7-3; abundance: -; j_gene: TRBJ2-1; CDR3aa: CASSLNREAYNEQFF; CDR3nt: TGTGCCAGCAGCTTAAACAGGGAAGCCTACAATGAGCAGTTCTTC
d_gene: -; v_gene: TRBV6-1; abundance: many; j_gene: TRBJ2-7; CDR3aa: CASSHTTGSNYEQYF; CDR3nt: TGTGCCAGCAGTCATACGACAGGATCCAACTACGAGCAGTACTTC
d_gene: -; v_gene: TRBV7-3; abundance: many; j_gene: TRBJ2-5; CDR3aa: CASSPSRGSETQYF; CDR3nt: TGTGCCAGCAGCCCCTCTCGGGGTTCGGAGACCCAGTACTTC
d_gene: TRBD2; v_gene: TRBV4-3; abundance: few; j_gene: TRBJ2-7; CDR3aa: CASSQDLPAGGPGDEQYF; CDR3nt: TGCGCCAGCAGCCAAGATCTCCCAGCGGGAGGGCCGGGGGACGAGCAGTACTTC
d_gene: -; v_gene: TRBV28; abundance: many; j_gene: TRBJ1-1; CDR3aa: CASSLPGGNTEAFF; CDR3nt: TGTGCCAGCAGTTTACCAGGTGGCAACACTGAAGCTTTCTTT
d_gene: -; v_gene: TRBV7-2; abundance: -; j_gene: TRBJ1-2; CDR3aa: CASTHGQLSGYTF; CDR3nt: TGTGCCAGCACCCATGGACAATTGTCTGGCTACACCTTC
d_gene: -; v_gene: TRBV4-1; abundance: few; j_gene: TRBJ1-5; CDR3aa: CASSQGARGNQPQHF; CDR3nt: TGCGCCAGCAGCCAGGGGGCGCGGGGCAATCAGCCCCAGCATTTT
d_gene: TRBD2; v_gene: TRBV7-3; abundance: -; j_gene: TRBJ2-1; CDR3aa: CASSKTSGTYNEQFF; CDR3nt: TGTGCCAGCAGCAAAACTAGCGGGACTTACAATGAGCAGTTCTTC
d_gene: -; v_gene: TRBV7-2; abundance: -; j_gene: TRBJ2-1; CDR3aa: CASSLGGGRDYNEQFF; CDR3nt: TGTGCCAGCAGCTTAGGGGGGGGGCGGGACTACAATGAGCAGTTCTTC
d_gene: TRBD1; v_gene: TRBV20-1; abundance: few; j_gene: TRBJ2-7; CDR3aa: CSAMGTGAYEQYF; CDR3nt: TGCAGTGCTATGGGGACAGGAGCCTACGAGCAGTACTTC
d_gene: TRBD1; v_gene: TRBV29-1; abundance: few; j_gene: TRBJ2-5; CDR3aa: CSVDQGAAPETQYF; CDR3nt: TGCAGCGTTGACCAGGGGGCAGCCCCAGAGACCCAGTACTTC
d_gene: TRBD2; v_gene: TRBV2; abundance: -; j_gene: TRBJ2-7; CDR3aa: CASRLAGVSEQYF; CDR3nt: TGTGCCAGCCGGCTAGCGGGAGTGTCCGAGCAGTACTTC